This T cell receptor (beta chain) is drawn from a study of beta chain features in type 1 diabetes. Study overall: All samples combined gave roughly 110,000,000 sorted cells for examination.

Expressed TCRB transcripts were sequenced because the entire RNA isolate underwent reverse transcription. TCRdb's copy holds only in-frame clones and misses some; the assay was immunoSEQ multiplex PCR. Among roughly 330,000 clones listed, approximately 13% were seen once. Isolation of CD4+ naive, central memory, regulatory and stem cell-like memory cells was achieved by sorting via CD45RO/CCR7/CD25/CD127/CD95/CD27. This CDR3 region has 17 residues. V was cut by 1 base and J by 0 bases, with 14 bases left in between. Germline lookup yields CDR1 SGHRS and CDR2 YFSETQ. Study-wide results and limits: A PCR bias possibly favoring shorter templates would apply equally to patients and controls. Across all four CD4+ subsets, people with type 1 diabetes showed modestly shorter TCRB CDR3s. The question of HLA type influencing TCRB rearrangement was one that remained unresolved here.

This clone was counted only a few times. Its antigen is unknown. The TCR sequence derives from a woman aged 18 to 35 with type 1 diabetes. The sequencing input was naive CD4+ T cells from blood. This chain connects TRBV5-1 to TRBJ2-1; a weak D match, TRBD1 (5 bases). The CDR3 sequence: CASSLPRQSLSYNEQFF. In DNA, the CDR3 is TGCGCCAGCAGCTTGCCCCGACAGTCCCTCTCCTACAATGAGCAGTTCTTC.